The 29 T cell receptor beta chains below all came from one sample that was sequenced in a study of CXCR3 chemokines and chemotherapy response in bladder cancer (dated by TCRdb to the early 2020s). Library preparation used PCR. Sequencing used an Illumina HiSeq 2500. TCRdb cleaned the public reads at Q25 with fastp, built clones with MiXCR and kept in-frame beta chains. Records with the same CDR3 protein are collapsed into one entry carrying the most frequent genes and DNA. The sample table records fewer than 4,500 distinct CDR3 sequences; roughly 25% of these occur just once. The ten biggest clones cover approximately 15% of the sample. The sample was taken from a patient whose treatment included neoadjuvant chemotherapy. The receptors derive from a human donor with bladder cancer that did not respond to neoadjuvant chemotherapy.

This clonotype appeared many times. The CDR3 bases are TGTGCCAGTGCAGACTATAGCAATCAGCCCCAGCATTTT. Residues: CASADYSNQPQHF. The rearrangement links TRBV19 to TRBJ1-5; D remains ambiguous. The ends were cut back, 8 bases at V and 0 bases at J, with 8 bases in the middle. Germline V gives CDR1 LNHDA, CDR2 SQIVND (reference sequence). The CDR3 extends over 13 amino acids. Full variable domain (missing parts from reference TRBV19 and TRBJ1-5): DGGITQSPKYLFRKEGQNVTLSCEQNLNHDAMYWYRQDPGQGLRLIYYSQIVNDFQKGDIAEGYSVSREKKESFPLTVTSAQKNPTAFYLCASADYSNQPQHFGDGTRLSIL.

V gene TRBV19 combines with J gene TRBJ1-1; D is perhaps TRBD1 (5 bases). The CDR3 sequence is 15 residues long. Trimming took 7 bases from V and 7 from J, leaving 22 bases between them. The V gene's germline CDR1 is LNHDA and CDR2 SQIVND (reference sequence). CDR3 DNA sequence: TGTGCCAGTAATATCGGATCGGGGATGGACAATGAAGCTTTCTTT. Amino acid sequence: CASNIGSGMDNEAFF.

This clonotype was observed a few times. This sequence joins TRBV4-2 and TRBJ1-2, with 8 positions matching TRBD1. J lost 4 bases, V lost 1 base, and 8 bases had no gene match. Germline CDR1 and CDR2: LGHNA and YNFKEQ. This CDR3 has 16 residues. CDR3 sequence reads: CASSQAQGASGYGYTF. The CDR3 DNA sequence: TGTGCCAGCAGCCAAGCCCAGGGGGCGAGCGGCTATGGCTACACCTTC.

Of note for this clonotype: A far larger clone is only one base removed, so a read error is likely. The gene calls are TRBV7-2 and TRBJ2-7; D is undetermined. V dropped 4 bases and J dropped 7 bases, with 14 bases sitting between them. This CDR3 contains 13 residues. From germline, CDR1 is SGHTA and CDR2 FQGNSA. The CDR3 DNA reads TGTGCCAGCAGCTCAGAACTATACAATGAGCAGTACTTC. Protein: CASSSELYNEQYF.

The gene calls are TRBV19 and TRBJ1-1; TRBD1 matches 8 bases. CDR1 is LNHDA, CDR2 SQIVND, per germline (reference sequence). CDR3 length equals 14 residues. J gave up 2 bases and V 5 bases, and 4 bases lay outside the gene matches. CDR3 bases: TGTGCCAGTAGTTCTGGGACAGGTAACACTGAAGCTTTCTTT. Its protein product is CASSSGTGNTEAFF.

In its sample, this clonotype was seen a few times. The genes are TRBV20-1 and TRBJ2-1; 10 nucleotides agree with TRBD2. Trimming cost V 2 bases and J 6 bases; bases outside gene matches: 10. Germline V CDR1 and CDR2: DFQATT, SNEGSKA (reference sequence). This CDR3 is built from 16 residues. CDR3 amino acids: CSARLPLAGAGNEQFF. CDR3 coding DNA: TGCAGTGCTAGACTCCCGCTAGCGGGGGCGGGCAATGAGCAGTTCTTC.

At least ten counts were recorded for this clonotype. The rearrangement joins TRBV7-9 to TRBJ2-7; no firm D call. V was pared by 5 bases and J by 4 bases, with 9 bases between. The CDR3 is 12 amino acids. CDR1 is SEHNR, CDR2 FQNEAQ, per germline (reference sequence). CDR3 sequence reads: CASSVSGYEQYF. CDR3 DNA sequence: TGTGCCAGCAGCGTCAGTGGATACGAGCAGTACTTC.

The chain joins TRBV6-2 or TRBV6-3 to TRBJ2-2; either TRBD1 or TRBD2 may supply D (6 bases each). The germline CDR1 and CDR2 sequences are MNHEY and SVGEGT. CDR3 length: 13 amino acids. Trimming stripped 5 bases from V and 7 bases from J, with 11 bases between. The CDR3 reads CASSRGDGGELFF. For the CDR3, the DNA is TGTGCCAGCAGTAGGGGGGACGGCGGGGAGCTGTTTTTT.

By share, this clonotype counts as medium-sized. CDR3 sequence reads: CASSLNGLAGNTGELFF. The CDR3 nucleotides are TGTGCCAGCAGCTTAAATGGACTAGCGGGGAACACCGGGGAGCTGTTTTTT. The J gene is TRBJ2-2, the V gene TRBV7-2; 11 bases are shared with TRBD2. Germline CDR1 and CDR2: SGHTA and FQGNSA. The CDR3 runs 17 residues. The ends lost 2 bases at V and 1 base at J; junction bases unmatched: 3. Looking up the rest from reference TRBV7-2 and TRBJ2-2 gives the full variable domain: GAGVSQSPSNKVTEKGKDVELRCDPISGHTALYWYRQSLGQGLEFLIYFQGNSAPDKSGLPSDRFSAERTGGSVSTLTIQRTQQEDSAVYLCASSLNGLAGNTGELFFGEGSRLTVL.

In regard to this clonotype: A far larger clone differs by one base, so this is likely a read error. The chain joins TRBV20-1 to TRBJ2-1; D might be TRBD2 (5 bases). The J call may be in error: the DNA end matches TRBJ2-4 better. Per germline, CDR1 DFQATT and CDR2 SNEGSKA (reference sequence). The CDR3 is made up of 13 amino acids. The CDR3 sequence is CSTRQPAKNIQYF. The CDR3 region has the DNA TGCAGTACTAGACAACCAGCCAAAAACATTCAGTACTTC.

The chain joins TRBV6-1 to TRBJ2-7, with D unresolved. CDR1 and CDR2 (germline): MNHNS, SASEGT. Trimming left V 6 bases short and J 7 bases short, with 7 bases between. There are 10 residues in the CDR3. CDR3 amino acids: CASRVGEQYF. The CDR3 DNA is TGTGCCAGCAGGGTCGGGGAGCAGTACTTC.

This clonotype came up many times. The V and J genes are TRBV25-1 and TRBJ2-1; 7 bases line up with TRBD1. This CDR3 is built from 13 residues. The germline V gene has CDR1 MGHDK and CDR2 SYGVNS. The trim removed 3 bases at V and 6 bases at J, leaving 2 bases unmatched. CDR3 nucleotide sequence: TGTGCCAGCAGTGAGGCAGGGGGCAATGAGCAGTTCTTC. As protein: CASSEAGGNEQFF.

This clonotype was counted at least ten times. This rearrangement joins TRBV6-5 to TRBJ1-5; possible D gene TRBD1, 5 bases. Germline loops: CDR1 MNHEY, CDR2 SVGAGI. Trimming left V 5 bases short and J 6 bases short, with 20 bases between. This CDR3 has 16 residues. CDR3 in amino acids: CASSQTGGTPGQPQHF. CDR3 DNA sequence: TGTGCCAGCAGTCAAACGGGGGGGACCCCCGGTCAGCCCCAGCATTTT.

This clonotype was seen repeatedly, ten times or more. J is TRBJ2-5 and V is TRBV20-1; 11 bases match TRBD2. V lost 6 bases to trimming and J lost 3 bases; unmatched junction nucleotides: 9. Germline CDR1 is DFQATT and CDR2 is SNEGSKA (reference sequence). This CDR3 is 15 amino acids long. The DNA for the CDR3 is TGCAGTGCCACCGGACTAGCGGGCTTTGAAGAGACCCAGTACTTC. This gives the protein CSATGLAGFEETQYF.

This clonotype is medium-sized (0.01 to 0.1%) by share. The rearrangement links TRBV19 to TRBJ2-3; no definite D call. The CDR3 has 12 amino acids. V lost 5 bases and J lost 4, with 7 bases in between. CDR1 and CDR2 (germline): LNHDA, SQIVND (reference sequence). As DNA, the CDR3 is TGTGCCAGTAGTCAAATTCCAGATACGCAGTATTTT. This encodes CASSQIPDTQYF.

In this sample, this clonotype turned up once. The CDR3 protein is CASSFLAGGGYEQFF. The DNA of the CDR3 is TGTGCCAGCAGCTTCCTAGCGGGGGGGGGCTATGAGCAGTTCTTC. This sequence joins TRBV5-6 and TRBJ2-1, with 12 positions matching TRBD2. V gave up 2 bases and J gave up 8 bases; unmatched junction bases: 5. The CDR3 contains 15 residues. Germline-derived CDR1 and CDR2 are SGHDT and YYEEEE.

The genes are TRBV6-2 or TRBV6-3 and TRBJ1-2; D gene unclear. The CDR3 runs to 15 residues. Trimming left V 7 bases short and J 4 bases short, with 19 bases between. The germline V gene has CDR1 MNHEY and CDR2 SVGEGT. The CDR3, as DNA: TGTGCCAGCACGGACCCCCCGAATCCCGTCTATGGCTACACCTTC. Its translation is CASTDPPNPVYGYTF.

This sequence joins TRBV10-3 and TRBJ2-3; 8 bases line up with TRBD2. The CDR3 is made up of 17 amino acids. Per the germline V gene, CDR1 is ENHRY and CDR2 is SYGVKD. Losses at the gene ends were 0 bases for V and 3 bases for J; bases not matched to a gene: 8. CDR3 sequence (DNA): TGTGCCATCAGTGAGTCTAGCGGGGATCAGGGGACAGATACGCAGTATTTT. It encodes CAISESSGDQGTDTQYF.

On this clonotype: A single base is all that separates this from a far larger clone, so a read error is likely. The rearrangement uses TRBV6-5 and TRBJ1-1, with 9 positions matching TRBD1. The CDR3 has 15 amino acids. CDR1 MNHEY and CDR2 SVGAGI come from the germline V gene. V was pared by 5 bases and J by 6 bases, with 10 bases of the junction left unmatched. The CDR3 bases are TGTGCCAGCAGTGAGTCGGGGACAGGGACCGCTGAAGCTTTCTTT. Its translation is CASSESGTGTAEAFF.

By sample fraction, this clonotype is medium-sized (0.01 to 0.1%). The chain recombines TRBV13 with TRBJ1-1; D gene unclear. Germline CDR1 PRHDT, CDR2 FYEKMQ (reference sequence). V dropped 4 bases and J dropped 1 base, with 16 bases sitting between them. The CDR3 runs 16 residues. CDR3 amino acids: CASSSPPPTPNTEAFF. CDR3 DNA sequence: TGTGCCAGCAGCTCCCCCCCCCCTACGCCGAACACTGAAGCTTTCTTT.

This clonotype was recorded many times. The chain couples TRBV20-1 to TRBJ1-3; D not certain. V was shortened by 6 bases and J by 0 bases, with 15 bases between the two germline ends. Germline assignment: CDR1 DFQATT and CDR2 SNEGSKA (reference sequence). CDR3 length equals 15 residues. The CDR3 DNA reads TGCAGTGCCCCAGCGGTAGGACGCTCTGGAAACACCATATATTTT. Amino acid sequence: CSAPAVGRSGNTIYF.

This clonotype was recorded many times. The chain uses TRBV10-3 and TRBJ2-3; D not certain. Germline V gene data show CDR1 as ENHRY and CDR2 as SYGVKD. The CDR3 length is 13 residues. V dropped 7 bases and J dropped 4 bases, with 12 bases sitting between them. For the CDR3, the DNA is TGTGCCATCATGGGCTCCCGTGCAGATACGCAGTATTTT. Amino acid sequence: CAIMGSRADTQYF.

This clonotype was seen at least ten times. The chain is built from TRBV7-9 and TRBJ1-3; D call uncertain. The germline gives CDR1 SEHNR, CDR2 FQNEAQ (reference sequence). Trimming cost V 4 bases and J 2 bases, with 12 bases left between them. This CDR3 contains 15 residues. For the CDR3, the DNA is TGTGCCAGCAGCTATGCGACACCGACTGGAAACACCATATATTTT. It encodes CASSYATPTGNTIYF.

By sample share, this clonotype is medium-sized. This chain uses TRBV10-3 with TRBJ2-1; weak D call: TRBD1 (5 bases). Germline V gives CDR1 ENHRY, CDR2 SYGVKD. The length of the CDR3 is 15 residues. V was clipped by 11 bases and J by 3 bases, with 20 bases between them. This CDR3 reads CASSKGVDRYNEQFF. The CDR3 DNA reads as TGTGCCTCAAGTAAAGGGGTTGATCGCTACAATGAGCAGTTCTTC.

This clonotype has a count of ten or more. V usage is TRBV24-1 and J usage is TRBJ2-3; D is undetermined. The V end lost 5 bases, the J end lost 1 base, and 6 bases lay between the germline ends. The CDR3 contains 13 residues. Germline assignment: CDR1 KGHDR and CDR2 SFDVKD. CDR3 loop: CATSGQGTDTQYF. The CDR3 DNA follows: TGTGCCACCAGTGGCCAGGGCACAGATACGCAGTATTTT.

This clonotype was observed at least ten times. This may be a read error: a much more frequent sequence differs by one nucleotide. V gene TRBV19 combines with J gene TRBJ2-7; D is undetermined. Germline-derived CDR1 and CDR2 are LNHDA and SQIVND (reference sequence). This CDR3 comprises 12 residues. V lost 5 bases to trimming and J lost 4 bases, with 9 bases between them. In nucleotides, the CDR3 is TGTGCCAGTAGTTGGAACAGTTACGAGCAGTACTTC. Translation: CASSWNSYEQYF.

This clonotype was detected ten times or more. This chain links TRBV4-3 with TRBJ2-2; D unresolved. The ends were cut back, 4 bases at V and 1 base at J, with 7 bases in the middle. Per the germline V gene, CDR1 is LGHNA and CDR2 is YSLEER. This CDR3 has 14 residues. The CDR3 protein is CASSRQENTGELFF. The CDR3 coding sequence is TGCGCCAGCAGCCGGCAGGAGAACACCGGGGAGCTGTTTTTT.

The rearrangement joins TRBV19 to TRBJ1-5; D is possibly TRBD1 (6 bases). CDR3 length: 13 amino acids. Per the germline V gene, CDR1 is LNHDA and CDR2 is SQIVND (reference sequence). V lost 3 bases to trimming and J lost 7 bases, with 10 bases between them. CDR3 in amino acids: CASSISGEQPQHF. CDR3 nucleotides: TGTGCCAGTAGTATCTCAGGGGAGCAGCCCCAGCATTTT.

This clonotype was counted once. The chain carries TRBV5-6 and TRBJ1-5; TRBD1 is a possible D gene (5 bases). The germline V gene has CDR1 SGHDT and CDR2 YYEEEE. CDR3 size: 16 residues. Trimming removed 1 base at V and 3 bases at J, with 14 bases between. The CDR3 DNA reads TGTGCCAGCAGCTTGTTGGGGCAGGGTGCCAATCAGCCCCAGCATTTT. Translating gives CASSLLGQGANQPQHF.